The subject of this entry is one T cell receptor (beta chain). Antigen specificity is unknown. V lost 1 base and J lost 0, with 16 bases in between. From germline, CDR1 is SEHNR and CDR2 FQNEAQ (reference sequence). This CDR3 spans 18 amino acids. RNA totalling about 0.5 to 1 ug underwent reverse transcription with random hexamers. Amplification of TCR beta CDR3 across 54 Vbeta and 13 Jbeta was performed with immunoSEQ multiplex PCR. In TCRdb, the immunoSEQ multiplex PCR reads were re-called with MiXCR into one record per CDR3 protein. The sample lists some 260,000 distinct CDR3 sequences, approximately 84% seen once, with 0.11% in the top ten. The data were obtained in a study of CD8 T cells in Susac syndrome. Study-wide results and caveats: The study recognized that its TCR sequencing and HLA analysis covered a relatively small number of individuals.

What was sequenced was CD8+ T cells from PBMCs. The genes are TRBV7-9 and TRBJ2-1, with a possible D match to TRBD2 (6 bases). The TCR sequence derives from a human donor with multiple sclerosis. The CDR3 spells CASSLEEGGGYSYNEQFF. CDR3 nucleotide sequence: TGTGCCAGCAGCTTAGAGGAGGGTGGCGGCTACTCCTACAATGAGCAGTTCTTC.